This T cell receptor (beta chain) appears in the sequencing data of a study of TIL therapy for anti-PD-1-resistant metastatic lung cancer. There are 15 residues in the CDR3. With 4 bases removed from V and 2 bases from J, the gap between germline ends came to 13 bases. Germline loops: CDR1 SGDLS, CDR2 YYNGEE. Regarding time point: pre-treatment sample, taken before nivolumab and TIL therapy. Most excised metastases sampled were pleural nodules or supraclavicular lymph nodes. Tumor harvest preceded PD-1/PD-L1 blockade, followed by nivolumab treatment. The immunoSEQ assay was v3. The protocol was immunoSEQ multiplex PCR, while the TCRdb copy is restricted to in-frame clones and leaves out a portion. The sample records tens of thousands of clones, over 60% being singletons.

This sequence joins TRBV9 and TRBJ1-5; D call uncertain. The sequence was obtained from a person aged 30 to 80 with non-small cell lung cancer. Sequences were derived from tumor tissue, sampled at baseline. Written as DNA, the CDR3 is TGTGCCAGCAGCTCAAGGGTGGACGGCAATCAGCCCCAGCATTTT. Amino acid sequence: CASSSRVDGNQPQHF.